The next 28 T cell receptor beta chains were all read from a single sample in a study of CXCR3-negative and CXCR3-positive naive CD8 T cells. Study findings and constraints: Naive cells with CXCR3 showed TRB CDR3s that were more hydrophobic than those in CXCR3-negative naive cells.

Libraries of TRB cDNA were made by 5' RACE and carried UMIs. For each CDR3 protein, TCRdb gives one entry from its re-call of the 5' RACE reads, without DNA. The sample has approximately 8,800 distinct CDR3 sequences, and its top ten clones hold roughly 2%. Their antigens remain unidentified. Material: naive CXCR3+ CD8+ T cells from blood. The subset here: CD45RO-CCR7+CD27+CD95- naive CD8+ T cells expressing CXCR3 (TNR3+). Receptor source: a human donor in good health. Some clones in this sample may be carry-over from other donors' samples.

This chain uses TRBV5-1 with TRBJ1-1; as DNA is missing, the TRBD1 call by TCRdb cannot be tested. The CDR3 runs 14 residues. Germline CDR1 is SGHRS and CDR2 is YFSETQ. CDR3 protein: CACSIADSVTEAFF.

Here the CDR3 reads CAISDSGRIYNEQFF. The chain joins TRBV10-3 to TRBJ2-1; there is no DNA to check the TCRdb D call of TRBD2. Germline V gene data show CDR1 as ENHRY and CDR2 as SYGVKD. The CDR3 has 15 amino acids.

This clonotype counts as medium-sized (0.01 to 0.1%) by frequency. The chain links TRBV6-6 to TRBJ1-5. This CDR3 has 14 residues. Germline V gives CDR1 MNHNY, CDR2 SVGAGI (reference sequence). The CDR3 sequence: CASSYGGEGQPQHF.

By frequency, this clonotype is medium-sized. The rearrangement uses TRBV6-6 and TRBJ1-5; the D call of TRBD1 rests on TCRdb alone, since no DNA is present to check it. This CDR3 has 15 residues. CDR1 and CDR2 (germline): MNHNY, SVGAGI (reference sequence). The CDR3 sequence: CASSHRTGNLSPQHF.

By frequency, this clonotype is medium-sized. The V gene is TRBV29-1, the J gene TRBJ1-2; TCRdb names TRBD1, which stays unverified in the absence of DNA. Germline CDR1 SQVTM, CDR2 ANQGSEA. The CDR3 contains 14 residues. This CDR3 is CSEDEGTANYGYTF.

This rearrangement joins TRBV7-6 to TRBJ2-1; TCRdb's D gene call, TRBD2, goes unchecked for lack of DNA. This CDR3 has 14 amino acids. The germline V gene has CDR1 SGHVS and CDR2 FNYEAQ. CDR3: CASSLGSSGNEQFF.

By frequency, this clonotype registers medium-sized. The rearrangement joins TRBV27 to TRBJ2-1; TCRdb indicates TRBD2, and absent DNA this call remains unverified. CDR3 length equals 16 residues. Germline assignment: CDR1 MNHEY and CDR2 SMNVEV (reference sequence). CDR3 protein: CASSLLGYSGIDEQFF.

This clonotype counts as medium-sized by frequency. This chain connects TRBV29-1 to TRBJ2-2; absent DNA, TCRdb's TRBD1 call cannot be checked. Germline V gene lookup returns CDR1 SQVTM and CDR2 ANQGSEA. CDR3 length equals 14 residues. The CDR3 loop is CSVESRQNTGELFF.

V usage is TRBV3-1 and J usage is TRBJ2-3. The CDR3 has 14 amino acids. Germline values: CDR1 LGHDT, CDR2 YNNKEL (reference sequence). The CDR3 protein is CASSQGSNTDTQYF.

This clonotype is labeled medium-sized based on frequency. The V and J genes are TRBV29-1 and TRBJ1-1; TCRdb indicates TRBD1, and absent DNA this call remains unverified. Germline values: CDR1 SQVTM, CDR2 ANQGSEA. This CDR3 spans 13 amino acids. CDR3 protein: CSVDQGVATEAFF.

V gene TRBV13 combines with J gene TRBJ2-3; TCRdb selects TRBD2, and the lack of DNA leaves this call unchecked. There are 16 residues in the CDR3. Germline CDR1 is PRHDT and CDR2 is FYEKMQ (reference sequence). Here the CDR3 reads CASSPRGSGSTDTQYF. Combining the CDR3 with reference TRBV13 and TRBJ2-3 gives the whole variable domain AAGVIQSPRHLIKEKRETATLKCYPIPRHDTVYWYQQGPGQDPQFLISFYEKMQSDKGSIPDRFSAQQFSDYHSELNMSSLELGDSALYFCASSPRGSGSTDTQYFGPGTRLTVL.

This rearrangement joins TRBV29-1 to TRBJ2-1; TCRdb's D call, TRBD1, is unchecked because there is no DNA. CDR1 is SQVTM, CDR2 ANQGSEA, per germline. This CDR3 region has 15 residues. CDR3 sequence: CSVEGQLGAYNEQFF.

Judged by frequency, this clonotype is medium-sized (0.01 to 0.1%). The chain uses TRBV27 and TRBJ2-1; without DNA, the TCRdb call of TRBD2 cannot be checked. CDR1 MNHEY and CDR2 SMNVEV come from the germline V gene (reference sequence). The CDR3 has 15 amino acids. The CDR3 reads CASSWGLAEYNEQFF.

Judged by frequency, this clonotype is medium-sized. The J gene is TRBJ2-7, the V gene TRBV4-1; the D call of TRBD1 rests on TCRdb alone, since no DNA is present to check it. Germline values: CDR1 MGHRA, CDR2 YSYEKL. The CDR3 spans 15 residues. The CDR3: CASSQDGTPYYEQYF.

V gene TRBV11-2 combines with J gene TRBJ1-1; TCRdb outputs TRBD1, but without DNA this stays unchecked. Germline V CDR1 and CDR2: SGHAT, FQNNGV. The CDR3 runs to 13 residues. The CDR3 spells CASDRDRDTEAFF.

V gene TRBV6-2 or TRBV6-3 combines with J gene TRBJ2-1. Germline V gene data show CDR1 as MNHEY and CDR2 as SVGEGT. CDR3 length: 16 residues. CDR3 protein: CASSYSNARSYNEQFF.

V gene TRBV19 combines with J gene TRBJ2-1. Germline CDR1 is LNHDA and CDR2 is SQIVND (reference sequence). This CDR3 contains 16 residues. The chain's CDR3 is CASSILIHSSYNEQFF.

This clonotype is identified as medium-sized from frequency. The chain carries TRBV19 and TRBJ1-1. In germline, CDR1 is LNHDA, CDR2 SQIVND (reference sequence). The CDR3 length is 14 residues. The CDR3 sequence is CASGVQNMNTEAFF. The full variable domain, rest sourced from reference TRBV19 and TRBJ1-1, is DGGITQSPKYLFRKEGQNVTLSCEQNLNHDAMYWYRQDPGQGLRLIYYSQIVNDFQKGDIAEGYSVSREKKESFPLTVTSAQKNPTAFYLCASGVQNMNTEAFFGQGTRLTVV.

The chain uses TRBV28 and TRBJ2-7; the D gene TCRdb calls, TRBD1, cannot be checked with no DNA. Germline loops: CDR1 MDHEN, CDR2 SYDVKM. This CDR3 has 13 residues. This chain's CDR3 is CASKDNGSYEQYF. The entire variable domain, with the rest obtained from reference TRBV28 and TRBJ2-7, is as follows: DVKVTQSSRYLVKRTGEKVFLECVQDMDHENMFWYRQDPGLGLRLIYFSYDVKMKEKGDIPEGYSVSREKKERFSLILESASTNQTSMYLCASKDNGSYEQYFGPGTRLTVT.

This chain uses TRBV27 with TRBJ2-5. CDR1 and CDR2 from the germline V gene are MNHEY and SMNVEV (reference sequence). This CDR3 has 13 residues. CDR3 loop: CASSLFAEETQYF.

The CDR3 is CSAVGGAYTEAFF. The rearrangement uses TRBV20-1 and TRBJ1-1; as DNA is missing, the TRBD1 call by TCRdb cannot be tested. Germline CDR1 DFQATT, CDR2 SNEGSKA (reference sequence). This CDR3 comprises 13 residues.

This clonotype shows up as medium-sized by frequency. V and J are TRBV7-9 and TRBJ2-1; TCRdb proposes TRBD2, but this gene call is untestable without DNA. The CDR3 runs 15 residues. Germline V gives CDR1 SEHNR, CDR2 FQNEAQ (reference sequence). The CDR3 loop reads CASNPDFTSNNEQFF.

The chain links TRBV9 to TRBJ1-6. In germline, CDR1 is SGDLS, CDR2 YYNGEE. The CDR3 has 17 amino acids. This CDR3 is CASSVASAAAYNSPLHF.

By frequency, this clonotype is medium-sized (0.01 to 0.1%). The rearrangement joins TRBV14 to TRBJ2-7; TCRdb lists TRBD1, though no DNA is available to test this call. Germline V lookup: CDR1 SGHDN, CDR2 FVKESK. CDR3 size: 15 residues. This CDR3 reads CASSRKGQGDYEQYF.

The chain links TRBV5-1 to TRBJ2-2. In germline, CDR1 is SGHRS, CDR2 YFSETQ. CDR3 length: 12 residues. CDR3 protein: CASSPNTGELFF.

The rearrangement joins TRBV29-1 to TRBJ2-3; TCRdb reports TRBD1, a call that lacks DNA to check it against. Per the germline V gene, CDR1 is SQVTM and CDR2 is ANQGSEA. This CDR3 has 13 amino acids. The CDR3 spells CSVVGGATDTQYF.

The genes are TRBV29-1 and TRBJ2-1; TCRdb names TRBD1, which stays unverified in the absence of DNA. This CDR3 spans 12 amino acids. CDR1 and CDR2 (germline): SQVTM, ANQGSEA. The chain's CDR3 is CSVAPGASEQFF.

This clonotype is called medium-sized based on its frequency. This chain links TRBV29-1 with TRBJ1-1. CDR3 length equals 13 residues. CDR1 SQVTM and CDR2 ANQGSEA come from the germline V gene. This CDR3 is CSVEDYTNTEAFF.